In this sample, the clone carrying this T cell receptor (beta chain) turned up a few times. Antigen unknown. This specimen belongs to a study of CD8 T cells in ankylosing spondylitis. Study-level findings and limits: Seemingly distinctive of ankylosing spondylitis blood was a TCR beta motif formed by eight highly homologous variants. Within matched ankylosing spondylitis synovial fluid, disease-linked clones were reportedly significantly enriched. Clones linked to the disease showed a CD8+ phenotype. They occurred at relatively low frequencies in peripheral blood.

CDR3 size: 14 residues. In germline, CDR1 is ENHRY, CDR2 SYGVKD. Trimming removed 7 bases at V and 4 bases at J, with 17 bases between. Library preparation for TCR beta used quantitative 5'-RACE with molecular barcodes. TCRdb reprocessed the 5' RACE reads with MiXCR, giving one entry per CDR3 protein. This sample has approximately 540,000 distinct CDR3 sequences, with roughly 13% found just once. The sequenced sample consisted of blood, either unsorted or a sorted T cell fraction (not recorded which). The clonotype originates from a male donor with ankylosing spondylitis. The chain carries TRBV10-3 and TRBJ2-7, with D possibly matching TRBD1 (6 bases). The CDR3 protein is CAITDGQRGYEQYF. CDR3 sequence (DNA): TGTGCCATCACCGACGGACAGAGAGGGTACGAGCAGTACTTC.